These T cell receptor beta chains were read from a single sample in a study of siplizumab effects on memory and regulatory T cells. Here immunoSEQ multiplex PCR was the method, and the copy in TCRdb shows in-frame clones only, minus some. The sample contains 75,000 to 100,000 clones, 94% of which appear only once. Sequenced input: non-Treg CD4+ T cells sorted from blood. Every receptor here comes from a human donor in good health. Each CDR3 is given with its conserved first and last residue. Each record gives: D gene, V gene, clone size, CDR3 length, J gene, CDR3 protein, CDR3 DNA. D genes are given only for firm matches. Clone size appears in some rows only: once, few, many, or a class for an expanded clone.

.,TRBV6-1,.,13,TRBJ1-5,CASKVEGSQPQHF,TGTGCGAGCAAGGTAGAAGGATCTCAGCCCCAGCATTTT
TRBD1,TRBV7-3,.,15,TRBJ2-7,CASSQAGTGSYEQYF,TGCGCCAGCAGCCAAGCCGGGACAGGATCCTACGAGCAGTACTTC
.,TRBV6-1,few,12,TRBJ1-6,CASSVRGWPLHF,TGTGCCAGCAGTGTCAGGGGATGGCCCCTCCACTTT
.,TRBV10-3,once,13,TRBJ1-3,CAISEVGRNTIYF,TGTGCCATCAGCGAGGTAGGCCGAAACACCATATATTTT
.,TRBV21-1,.,16,TRBJ2-7,CASRTPTGTDSYEQYF,TGTGCCAGCAGGACACCGACAGGGACGGACTCCTACGAGCAGTACTTC
TRBD2,TRBV2,.,15,TRBJ2-3,CASSETSVSTDTQYF,TGTGCCAGCAGTGAGACTAGCGTCAGCACAGATACGCAGTATTTT
.,TRBV2,.,11,TRBJ2-5,CASSASETQYF,TGTGCCAGCAGTGCTTCAGAGACCCAGTACTTC
.,TRBV7-9,.,12,TRBJ1-5,CASSSQGGDQHF,TGTGCCAGCAGCTCTCAGGGAGGAGACCAGCATTTT
TRBD1,TRBV29-1,.,12,TRBJ1-2,CSVSTGGGGYTF,TGCAGCGTTTCAACAGGGGGCGGGGGCTACACCTTC
.,TRBV7-3,.,13,TRBJ2-1,CASSSAGYNEQFF,TGTGCCAGCAGCTCGGCGGGGTACAATGAGCAGTTCTTC
.,TRBV5-1,.,15,TRBJ1-1,CASSLQGWGNTEAFF,TGCGCCAGCAGCTTACAGGGATGGGGGAACACTGAAGCTTTCTTT
.,TRBV4-1,.,15,TRBJ2-2,CASSQVDRGTGELFF,TGCGCCAGCAGCCAAGTGGACAGAGGCACCGGGGAGCTGTTTTTT
.,TRBV11-1,.,14,TRBJ1-1,CASSLSRVGTEAFF,TGTGCCAGCAGCTTAAGCAGGGTTGGGACTGAAGCTTTCTTT
TRBD1,TRBV18,once,15,TRBJ1-2,CASSPTGAQVYGYTF,TGTGCCAGCTCACCGACAGGGGCCCAGGTCTATGGCTACACCTTC
.,TRBV6-6,.,15,TRBJ2-4,CASSTGRLAKNIQYF,TGTGCCAGCAGTACCGGGCGACTAGCCAAAAACATTCAGTACTTC
.,TRBV19,.,15,TRBJ1-3,CASSIQPRSGNTIYF,TGTGCCAGTAGTATACAACCTCGCTCTGGAAACACCATATATTTT
.,TRBV5-4,.,13,TRBJ2-1,CAGGRYSYNEQFF,TGTGCCGGTGGTAGGTACTCCTACAATGAGCAGTTCTTC
TRBD2,TRBV30,.,15,TRBJ2-1,CAWSFTSGGWNEQFF,TGTGCCTGGAGTTTTACTAGCGGGGGGTGGAATGAGCAGTTCTTC
.,TRBV28,.,12,TRBJ2-7,CASSFGFYEQYF,TGTGCCAGCAGTTTCGGCTTTTACGAGCAGTACTTC
.,TRBV4-2,.,17,TRBJ1-4,CASSQDRKAGFGEKLFF,TGTGCCAGCAGCCAAGATCGGAAAGCAGGGTTCGGGGAAAAACTGTTTTTT
.,TRBV11-3,.,17,TRBJ1-1,CASSVGIGKSPNTEAFF,TGTGCCAGCAGCGTCGGGATAGGGAAGTCCCCGAACACTGAAGCTTTCTTT
.,TRBV6-5,.,14,TRBJ2-2,CASSYRTNTGELFF,TGTGCCAGCAGTTACCGGACAAACACCGGGGAGCTGTTTTTT
TRBD1,TRBV5-4,.,14,TRBJ1-2,CASSHTGADYGYTF,TGTGCCAGCAGCCACACAGGGGCCGACTATGGCTACACCTTC
.,TRBV5-6,.,13,TRBJ2-5,CASSLLGQETQYF,TGTGCCAGCAGCTTGCTTGGACAAGAGACCCAGTACTTC
.,TRBV28,.,14,TRBJ1-2,CASSSLYEGYGYTF,TGTGCCAGCAGTTCCCTTTACGAAGGCTATGGCTACACCTTC
.,TRBV5-4,.,18,TRBJ1-1,CASSLSSPQSTGRGKAFF,TGTGCCAGCAGCTTGTCCTCCCCTCAATCGACAGGTCGGGGAAAAGCTTTCTTT
.,TRBV30,once,13,TRBJ1-1,CAWNTGRGTEAFF,TGTGCCTGGAACACAGGCCGTGGCACTGAAGCTTTCTTT
.,TRBV6-6,.,12,TRBJ1-5,CASRRERQPQHF,TGTGCCAGCAGACGTGAGAGACAGCCCCAGCATTTT
.,TRBV30,.,13,TRBJ2-7,CAWTNPGDYEQYF,TGTGCCTGGACCAATCCCGGGGACTACGAGCAGTACTTC
TRBD1,TRBV4-3,.,14,TRBJ2-3,CASSQTGQGVNQYF,TGCGCCAGCAGCCAAACCGGACAGGGGGTTAATCAGTATTTT
.,TRBV4-1,.,15,TRBJ1-6,CASSLVPTYNSPLHF,TGCGCCAGCAGCCTCGTTCCGACCTATAATTCACCCCTCCACTTT
TRBD1,TRBV6-1,.,14,TRBJ1-3,CASSVTTGGNTIYF,TGTGCCAGCAGTGTGACGACAGGGGGAAACACCATATATTTT
.,TRBV6-1,.,13,TRBJ1-3,CASTSWLGNTIYF,TGTGCCAGCACCTCGTGGTTAGGGAACACCATATATTTT
.,TRBV5-1,.,13,TRBJ2-2,CASSSGTPRELFF,TGCGCCAGCAGCTCCGGGACACCCAGGGAGCTGTTTTTT
.,TRBV9,.,13,TRBJ2-1,CASSVVLANEQFF,TGTGCCAGCAGCGTAGTGCTAGCCAATGAGCAGTTCTTC
.,TRBV6-6,.,14,TRBJ1-6,CASSYRGPNSPLHF,TGTGCCAGCAGTTATCGAGGACCCAATTCACCCCTCCACTTT
.,TRBV4-1,.,15,TRBJ2-7,CASSQPGQKTYEQYF,TGCGCCAGCAGCCAACCTGGGCAGAAAACCTACGAGCAGTACTTC
.,TRBV4-1,.,17,TRBJ1-5,CASSQEGEGFGNQPQHF,TGCGCCAGCAGCCAAGAGGGCGAGGGTTTCGGTAATCAGCCCCAGCATTTT
.,TRBV19,.,16,TRBJ2-7,CASSADRGVAPYEQYF,TGTGCCAGTAGTGCCGACCGGGGAGTCGCCCCCTACGAGCAGTACTTC
.,TRBV9,.,14,TRBJ2-2,CASSVAQNTGELFF,TGTGCCAGCAGCGTAGCGCAGAACACCGGGGAGCTGTTTTTT
TRBD1,TRBV9,once,14,TRBJ2-7,CASSDGTADYEQYF,TGTGCCAGCAGCGATGGGACAGCCGACTACGAGCAGTACTTC
.,TRBV30,.,16,TRBJ1-4,CAWSVLGVEGNEKLFF,TGTGCCTGGAGTGTACTTGGGGTCGAGGGGAATGAAAAACTGTTTTTT
TRBD1,TRBV7-9,.,14,TRBJ2-5,CASSRQGVEETQYF,TGTGCCAGCAGCCGACAGGGGGTGGAAGAGACCCAGTACTTC
.,TRBV2,.,13,TRBJ2-7,CASSRDRFYEQYF,TGTGCCAGCAGTCGAGACAGATTCTACGAGCAGTACTTC
.,TRBV5-8,.,13,TRBJ1-4,CASSPRTNEKLFF,TGTGCCAGCAGCCCAAGAACTAATGAAAAACTGTTTTTT